The 11 T cell receptor beta chains reported below all come from one sample, sequenced in a study of patients and donors after allogeneic stem cell transplantation. TCRdb re-called the RT-PCR reads through MiXCR, storing one row per CDR3 protein. The sample records 920,000 or so distinct CDR3 sequences, roughly 17% being singletons. Sequenced sample: blood, either unsorted or a sorted T cell fraction (not recorded which). The receptors stem from a human donor who was either an allogeneic HSCT recipient or a stem cell or donor lymphocyte infusion donor (not recorded which). It is not recorded whose cells these are; they may come from a transplant donor.

The rearrangement links TRBV27 to TRBJ2-7, with 8 bases identical to TRBD1. V shed 6 bases, J shed 3 bases, and the junction held 10 bases outside the gene matches. The germline V gene encodes CDR1 MNHEY and CDR2 SMNVEV (reference sequence). CDR3 size: 15 residues. The CDR3 bases are TGTGCCAGCAGGACAGGGGTAGCGGCCGACTACGAGCAGTACTTC. Amino acid sequence: CASRTGVAADYEQYF.

The chain employs TRBV5-8 and TRBJ2-3; TRBD2 matches 12 bases. This CDR3 is 16 amino acids long. V was pared by 4 bases and J by 2 bases, with 5 bases of the junction left unmatched. CDR1 and CDR2 (germline): SGHTS, YDEGEE. The DNA for the CDR3 is TGTGCCAGCAGCAGAGGACTAGCGGGACCCACAGATACGCAGTATTTT. This sequence encodes CASSRGLAGPTDTQYF.

The genes are TRBV28 and TRBJ2-7; possibly TRBD1 for D (6 bases). Germline CDR1 MDHEN, CDR2 SYDVKM. The CDR3 has 15 amino acids. V gave up 3 bases and J gave up 2 bases, with 14 bases separating them. As DNA, the CDR3 is TGTGCCAGCAGTTTTGGTCAGGGGACCCCCTACGAGCAGTACTTC. It translates to CASSFGQGTPYEQYF.

This clonotype turned up a few times. This chain connects TRBV29-1 to TRBJ2-7; 7 bases line up with TRBD1. The CDR3 spans 13 residues. J lost 0 bases, V lost 5 bases, and 4 bases had no gene match. The germline V gene has CDR1 SQVTM and CDR2 ANQGSEA. The CDR3 bases are TGCAGCGTTCGGGACAGCAGCTCCTACGAGCAGTACTTC. Protein product: CSVRDSSSYEQYF.

The V gene is TRBV6-2 or TRBV6-3, the J gene TRBJ2-5; TRBD2 matches at 7 bases. This CDR3 is 14 amino acids long. Trimming cost V 2 bases and J 4 bases; bases outside gene matches: 4. The germline CDR1 and CDR2 sequences are MNHEY and SVGEGT. CDR3 sequence reads: CASSYPGLVETQYF. The CDR3 coding sequence is TGTGCCAGCAGTTACCCAGGACTAGTAGAGACCCAGTACTTC.

This chain connects TRBV10-3 to TRBJ1-5, with 9 positions matching TRBD1. Losses at the gene ends were 3 bases for V and 4 bases for J; bases not matched to a gene: 7. Germline CDR1 reads ENHRY; CDR2 reads SYGVKD. The CDR3 loop spans 16 amino acids. The CDR3 here is CAISDKDRGTNQPQHF. The CDR3 DNA reads as TGTGCCATCAGTGATAAGGACAGGGGCACTAATCAGCCCCAGCATTTT.

The V gene is TRBV20-1, the J gene TRBJ2-6; D not certain. CDR1 and CDR2 from the germline V gene are DFQATT and SNEGSKA (reference sequence). V lost 5 bases and J lost 2, with 10 bases in between. The CDR3 is 14 residues long. The CDR3 sequence is CSAPHGTGANVLTF. CDR3 DNA: TGCAGTGCTCCTCACGGTACTGGGGCCAACGTCCTGACTTTC.

The rearrangement joins TRBV27 to TRBJ2-7; 7 bases line up with TRBD1. Losses at the gene ends were 6 bases for V and 0 bases for J; bases not matched to a gene: 5. Germline assignment: CDR1 MNHEY and CDR2 SMNVEV (reference sequence). CDR3 length equals 14 residues. The CDR3, as DNA: TGTGCCAGCAGCGACAGGGTGATCTCCTACGAGCAGTACTTC. Translated: CASSDRVISYEQYF.

This clonotype was counted only a few times. The chain is built from TRBV20-1 and TRBJ2-1, with 12 bases lining up with TRBD2. Germline assignment: CDR1 DFQATT and CDR2 SNEGSKA (reference sequence). The CDR3 is 15 residues long. Trimming cost V 5 bases and J 7 bases; bases outside gene matches: 9. CDR3 in amino acids: CSAQMTSGSPNEQFF. As DNA, the CDR3 is TGCAGTGCTCAAATGACTAGCGGGAGTCCTAATGAGCAGTTCTTC.

The chain recombines TRBV5-4 with TRBJ1-1, with 7 bases matching TRBD1. The V segment lost 2 bases and the J segment 7 bases; nucleotides outside the gene matches: 5. Germline V gene data show CDR1 as SGHNT and CDR2 as YYREEE (reference sequence). The CDR3 length is 13 residues. The CDR3 spells CASSFQGDFEAFF. The CDR3 nucleotides are TGTGCCAGCAGCTTCCAGGGGGATTTTGAAGCTTTCTTT.

This clonotype was counted between two and nine times. The chain has TRBV24-1 and TRBJ1-1; D gene uncertain. Trimming stripped 3 bases from V and 4 bases from J, with 8 bases between. The CDR3 is 13 residues long. CDR1 and CDR2 from the germline V gene are KGHDR and SFDVKD. CDR3 coding DNA: TGTGCCACCAGTGATGGACGGGTCACTGAAGCTTTCTTT. Protein sequence: CATSDGRVTEAFF.